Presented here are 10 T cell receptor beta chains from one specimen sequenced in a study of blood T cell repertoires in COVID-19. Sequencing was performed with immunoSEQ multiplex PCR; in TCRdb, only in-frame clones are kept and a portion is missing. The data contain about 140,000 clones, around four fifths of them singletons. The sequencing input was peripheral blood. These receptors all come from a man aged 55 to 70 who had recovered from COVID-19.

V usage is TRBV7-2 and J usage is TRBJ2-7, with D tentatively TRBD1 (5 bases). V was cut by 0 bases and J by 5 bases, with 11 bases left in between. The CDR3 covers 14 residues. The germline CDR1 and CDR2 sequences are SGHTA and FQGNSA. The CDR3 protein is CASSLAAGLNEQYF. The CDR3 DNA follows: TGTGCCAGCAGCTTAGCGGCAGGGCTCAACGAGCAGTACTTC.

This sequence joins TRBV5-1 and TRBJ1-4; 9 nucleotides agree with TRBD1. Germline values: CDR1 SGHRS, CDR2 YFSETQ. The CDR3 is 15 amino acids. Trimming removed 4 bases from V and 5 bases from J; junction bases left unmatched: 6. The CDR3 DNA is TGCGCCAGCAGCGTACAGGGGGCCTCAAATGAAAAACTGTTTTTT. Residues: CASSVQGASNEKLFF.

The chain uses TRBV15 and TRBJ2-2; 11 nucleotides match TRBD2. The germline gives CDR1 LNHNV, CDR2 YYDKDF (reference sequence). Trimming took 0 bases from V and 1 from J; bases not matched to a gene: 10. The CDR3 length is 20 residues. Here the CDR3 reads CATSRDWGSSGGQNTGELFF. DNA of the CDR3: TGTGCCACCAGCAGAGATTGGGGATCTAGCGGGGGGCAGAACACCGGGGAGCTGTTTTTT.

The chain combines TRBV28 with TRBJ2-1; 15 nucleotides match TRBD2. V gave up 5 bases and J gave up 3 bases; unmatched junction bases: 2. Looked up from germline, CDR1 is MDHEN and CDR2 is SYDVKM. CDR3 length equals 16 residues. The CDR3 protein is CASSGTSGGNYNEQFF. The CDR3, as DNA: TGTGCCAGCAGTGGGACTAGCGGGGGGAACTACAATGAGCAGTTCTTC.

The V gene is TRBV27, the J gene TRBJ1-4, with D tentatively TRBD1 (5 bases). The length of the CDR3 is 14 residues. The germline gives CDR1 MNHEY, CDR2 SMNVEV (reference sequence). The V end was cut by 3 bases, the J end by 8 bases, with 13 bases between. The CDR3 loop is CASSFSGFGEKLFF. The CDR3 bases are TGTGCCAGCAGTTTCTCAGGGTTTGGGGAAAAACTGTTTTTT.

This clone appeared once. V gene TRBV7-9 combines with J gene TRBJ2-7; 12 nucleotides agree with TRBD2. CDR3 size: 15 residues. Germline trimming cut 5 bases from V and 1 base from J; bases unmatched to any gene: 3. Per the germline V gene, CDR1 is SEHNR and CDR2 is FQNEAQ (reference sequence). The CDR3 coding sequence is TGTGCCAGCAGCGAAGGACTAGCGGGGTCCTACGAGCAGTACTTC. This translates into CASSEGLAGSYEQYF.

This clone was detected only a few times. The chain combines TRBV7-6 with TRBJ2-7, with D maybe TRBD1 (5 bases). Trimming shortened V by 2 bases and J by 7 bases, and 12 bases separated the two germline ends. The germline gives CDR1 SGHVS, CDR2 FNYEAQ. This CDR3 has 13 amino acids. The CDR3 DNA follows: TGTGCCAGCAGCTTACAGGGTGGCAGGGAGCAGTACTTC. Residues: CASSLQGGREQYF.

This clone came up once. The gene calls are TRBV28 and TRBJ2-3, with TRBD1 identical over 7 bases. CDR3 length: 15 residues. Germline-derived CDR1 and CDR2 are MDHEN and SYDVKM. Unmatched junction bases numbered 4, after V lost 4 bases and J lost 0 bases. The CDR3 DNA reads TGTGCCAGCAGTTCGCCGACAGGGAGCACAGATACGCAGTATTTT. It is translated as CASSSPTGSTDTQYF. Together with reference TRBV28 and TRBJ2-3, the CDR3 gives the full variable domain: DVKVTQSSRYLVKRTGEKVFLECVQDMDHENMFWYRQDPGLGLRLIYFSYDVKMKEKGDIPEGYSVSREKKERFSLILESASTNQTSMYLCASSSPTGSTDTQYFGPGTRLTVL.

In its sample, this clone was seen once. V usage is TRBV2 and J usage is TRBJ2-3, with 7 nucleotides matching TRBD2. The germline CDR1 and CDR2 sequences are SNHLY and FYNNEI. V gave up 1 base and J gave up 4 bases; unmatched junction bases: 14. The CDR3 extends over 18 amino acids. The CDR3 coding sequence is TGTGCCAGCAGTGAAGTCTGGGGGGGGTCTATCTTGGCAGATACGCAGTATTTT. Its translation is CASSEVWGGSILADTQYF.

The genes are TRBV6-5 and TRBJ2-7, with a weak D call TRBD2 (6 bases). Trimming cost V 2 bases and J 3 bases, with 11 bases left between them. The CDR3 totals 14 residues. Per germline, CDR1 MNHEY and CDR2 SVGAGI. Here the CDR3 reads CASSYRGFGYEQYF. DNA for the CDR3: TGTGCCAGCAGTTACCGGGGGTTCGGCTACGAGCAGTACTTC.